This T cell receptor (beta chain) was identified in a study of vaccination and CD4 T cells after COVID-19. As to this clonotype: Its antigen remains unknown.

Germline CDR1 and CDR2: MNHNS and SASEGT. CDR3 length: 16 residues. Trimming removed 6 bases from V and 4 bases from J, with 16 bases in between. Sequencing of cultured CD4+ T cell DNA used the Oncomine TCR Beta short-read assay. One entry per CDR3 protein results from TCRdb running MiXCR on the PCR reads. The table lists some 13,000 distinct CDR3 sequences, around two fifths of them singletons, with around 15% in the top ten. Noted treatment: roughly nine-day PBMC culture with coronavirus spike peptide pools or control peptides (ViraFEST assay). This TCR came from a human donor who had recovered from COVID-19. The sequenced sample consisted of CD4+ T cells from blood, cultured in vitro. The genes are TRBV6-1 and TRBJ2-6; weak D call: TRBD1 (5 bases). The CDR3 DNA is TGTGCCAGCAGAGGCAGGGTGCCGTTAGGGGCCAACGTCCTGACTTTC. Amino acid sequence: CASRGRVPLGANVLTF.